The 20 T cell receptor beta chains below come from one sample, sequenced in a study of blood T cells in healthy people across ages. With a J-beta primer mix and a sample-barcoded 5' primer, a second PCR ran about 6 to 11 cycles. MiXCR was run by TCRdb on the 5' RACE reads, yielding one entry per CDR3 protein. Counted here are around 1,000,000 distinct CDR3 sequences, under 30% occurring once; the ten biggest clones make up around 0.7%. This sample also belongs to another study, concerning T cells of mothers and their children.

Sequences were obtained from blood. Receptors originate from a girl aged 2-10 years in good health.

In this sample, this clonotype turned up a few times. The chain joins TRBV3-1 to TRBJ1-3; D might be TRBD1 (5 bases). CDR1 and CDR2 (germline): LGHDT, YNNKEL (reference sequence). This CDR3 contains 14 residues. The V end lost 4 bases, the J end lost 0 bases, and 7 bases lay between the germline ends. CDR3 bases: TGTGCCAGCAGCCGGGGCCTCTCTGGAAACACCATATATTTT. Protein: CASSRGLSGNTIYF.

The chain combines TRBV3-1 with TRBJ2-5; a possible D gene is TRBD2 (5 bases). V was clipped by 2 bases and J by 6 bases, with 13 bases between them. The CDR3 totals 14 residues. Per the germline V gene, CDR1 is LGHDT and CDR2 is YNNKEL (reference sequence). DNA of the CDR3: TGTGCCAGCAGCCAAAGTCGGAGGAGCAAGACCCAGTACTTC. Translated: CASSQSRRSKTQYF.

This clonotype was found a few times. The chain uses TRBV12-3 or TRBV12-4 and TRBJ1-1, with no clear D. CDR3 length: 12 residues. Deletions cut 1 base from V and 6 bases from J, with 6 bases between. The CDR3 region is CASSLVRAEAFF. In nucleotides, the CDR3 is TGTGCCAGCAGTTTAGTGCGGGCTGAAGCTTTCTTT.

The chain links TRBV12-3 or TRBV12-4 to TRBJ1-4, with TRBD1 as a possible D gene (6 bases). This CDR3 spans 16 amino acids. With 6 bases removed from V and 1 base from J, the gap between germline ends came to 15 bases. The CDR3 spells CASRLTKGGTNEKLFF. CDR3 nucleotides: TGTGCCAGCAGGCTAACCAAGGGGGGAACTAATGAAAAACTGTTTTTT.

The rearrangement links TRBV2 to TRBJ1-1; 9 bases line up with TRBD1. Trimming at V came to 2 bases and at J to 1 base, leaving 5 bases not matched to a gene. The germline V gene has CDR1 SNHLY and CDR2 FYNNEI. The CDR3 is made up of 16 amino acids. DNA for the CDR3: TGTGCCAGCAGTGAAACGGGACAGGGCTGGAACACTGAAGCTTTCTTT. Translated: CASSETGQGWNTEAFF.

The chain has TRBV11-3 and TRBJ1-1, with D hard to call. Between the trimmed V and J ends, which lost 6 bases and 7 bases, there was a span of 12 bases. Germline CDR1 SGHNT, CDR2 YENEEA. The CDR3 sequence is 12 residues long. In DNA form, the CDR3 reads TGTGCCAGCAGGCAACTGGGGTTTGAAGCTTTCTTT. This translates into CASRQLGFEAFF. Together with reference TRBV11-3 and TRBJ1-1, the CDR3 gives the full variable domain: EAGVVQSPRYKIIEKKQPVAFWCNPISGHNTLYWYLQNLGQGPELLIRYENEEAVDDSQLPKDRFSAERLKGVDSTLKIQPAELGDSAVYLCASRQLGFEAFFGQGTRLTVV.

This clonotype was counted between two and nine times. The chain carries TRBV29-1 and TRBJ2-2, with D maybe TRBD2 (5 bases). This CDR3 region has 13 residues. In germline, CDR1 is SQVTM, CDR2 ANQGSEA. Trimming cost V 0 bases and J 3 bases, with 5 bases left between them. The CDR3 sequence is CSVEDGDTGELFF. The CDR3, as DNA: TGCAGCGTTGAAGACGGGGACACCGGGGAGCTGTTTTTT.

The chain couples TRBV6-1 to TRBJ2-3; 11 bases fit TRBD2. Per the germline V gene, CDR1 is MNHNS and CDR2 is SASEGT. There are 18 residues in the CDR3. Losses at the gene ends were 0 bases for V and 3 bases for J; bases not matched to a gene: 8. CDR3 in DNA: TGTGCCAGCAGTGAAGCGACCCTAGCGGGGGGCTCGACAGATACGCAGTATTTT. Translation gives CASSEATLAGGSTDTQYF.

This clonotype was detected a few times. This rearrangement joins TRBV11-2 to TRBJ1-4; 7 nucleotides match TRBD1. Germline CDR1 is SGHAT and CDR2 is FQNNGV. V lost 5 bases, J lost 0 bases, and 6 bases stayed unmatched. This CDR3 has 16 residues. This CDR3 reads CASSQTGAATNEKLFF. The CDR3 DNA follows: TGTGCCAGCAGCCAAACAGGGGCCGCAACTAATGAAAAACTGTTTTTT.

This chain connects TRBV11-2 to TRBJ2-3, with 11 bases fitting TRBD1. Germline-derived CDR1 and CDR2 are SGHAT and FQNNGV. CDR3 size: 16 residues. J gave up 9 bases and V 2 bases, and 10 bases lay outside the gene matches. Written as DNA, the CDR3 is TGTGCCAGCAGCTTAATTGTCGGACAGGGGGCACAAACGCAGTATTTT. This translates into CASSLIVGQGAQTQYF.

The chain couples TRBV29-1 to TRBJ2-1; D is unclear. This CDR3 has 14 amino acids. V dropped 7 bases and J dropped 9 bases, with 22 bases sitting between them. Germline values: CDR1 SQVTM, CDR2 ANQGSEA. The CDR3 DNA reads as TGCAGCGCCGACGTCGGATCCCCTAATTTTGAGCAGTTCTTC. It specifies CSADVGSPNFEQFF.

This clonotype has only a few counts. Written as DNA, the CDR3 is TGTGCCAGCAGTTTGGAGGGCGGAGGGAAGGCAGATACGCAGTATTTT. It is translated as CASSLEGGGKADTQYF. The V call is TRBV28, the J call TRBJ2-3; a weak D match, TRBD2 (6 bases). The germline V gene has CDR1 MDHEN and CDR2 SYDVKM. This CDR3 contains 16 residues. The V gene lost 3 bases and the J gene lost 4 bases, with 17 bases spanning the gap.

This clonotype occurred a few times. The chain joins TRBV7-2 to TRBJ2-1; no definite D call. V gave up 2 bases and J gave up 4 bases, with 12 bases separating them. The germline gives CDR1 SGHTA, CDR2 FQGNSA. The CDR3 is 15 amino acids. CDR3 DNA sequence: TGTGCCAGCAGCTTAACTGCCGCCACGTACAATGAGCAGTTCTTC. It translates to CASSLTAATYNEQFF. Using reference TRBV7-2 and TRBJ2-1 for the parts outside the CDR3, the full variable domain is GAGVSQSPSNKVTEKGKDVELRCDPISGHTALYWYRQSLGQGLEFLIYFQGNSAPDKSGLPSDRFSAERTGGSVSTLTIQRTQQEDSAVYLCASSLTAATYNEQFFGPGTRLTVL.

The J gene is TRBJ1-2, the V gene TRBV6-1, with a weak D call TRBD1 (5 bases). Trimming pared 6 bases from V and 3 bases from J, leaving 26 bases between. In germline, CDR1 is MNHNS, CDR2 SASEGT. The CDR3 totals 18 residues. The CDR3: CASSTGSLSGLIDYGYTF. In DNA, the CDR3 is TGTGCCAGCAGCACAGGATCATTAAGCGGCCTGATCGACTATGGCTACACCTTC.

This chain joins TRBV3-1 and TRBJ1-1, with 8 bases fitting TRBD1. This CDR3 spans 12 amino acids. CDR1 and CDR2 (germline): LGHDT, YNNKEL (reference sequence). V was clipped by 1 base and J by 10 bases; unmatched bases: 2. The CDR3: CASSQGQGTAFF. In nucleotides, the CDR3 is TGTGCCAGCAGCCAAGGACAGGGGACAGCTTTCTTT.

The sample holds a few counts of this clonotype. One end of the junction varies from germline; a read error may be responsible. The genes are TRBV28 and TRBJ2-6; D call uncertain. CDR3 size: 16 residues. In germline, CDR1 is MDHEN, CDR2 SYDVKM. The CDR3, as DNA: TGTGTCAGCAGTTTTGCAGGTTCCCTGGGGGCCAACGTCCTGACTTTC. Amino acid sequence: CVSSFAGSLGANVLTF. The full variable domain, in which reference TRBV28 and TRBJ2-6 provide the parts outside the CDR3, is DVKVTQSSRYLVKRTGEKVFLECVQDMDHENMFWYRQDPGLGLRLIYFSYDVKMKEKGDIPEGYSVSREKKERFSLILESASTNQTSMYLCVSSFAGSLGANVLTFGAGSRLTVL.

This clonotype was seen a few times. The CDR3 region is CASSLGGEGADTQYF. The CDR3 bases are TGTGCCAGCAGCTTAGGGGGCGAGGGCGCAGATACGCAGTATTTT. V is TRBV13 and J is TRBJ2-3; TRBD2 is a possible D gene (5 bases). The CDR3 has 15 residues. Germline CDR1 is PRHDT and CDR2 is FYEKMQ (reference sequence). V dropped 0 bases and J dropped 4 bases, with 11 bases sitting between them.

This clonotype was detected only a few times. This rearrangement joins TRBV11-2 to TRBJ2-1; the D gene could be TRBD1 or TRBD2 (5 bases each). Between the trimmed V and J ends, which lost 3 bases and 7 bases, there was a span of 13 bases. Germline V gene sequence: CDR1 SGHAT, CDR2 FQNNGV. CDR3 length: 14 residues. Written as DNA, the CDR3 is TGTGCCAGCAGCTTTACGGGACCCCTAAATGAGCAGTTCTTC. Protein sequence: CASSFTGPLNEQFF.

V and J are TRBV6-6 and TRBJ2-7; 7 nucleotides align to TRBD1. This CDR3 is 14 amino acids long. V was pared by 7 bases and J by 2 bases, with 8 bases of the junction left unmatched. Germline CDR1 MNHNY, CDR2 SVGAGI (reference sequence). Here the CDR3 reads CASTMGQRTYEQYF. In DNA, the CDR3 is TGTGCCAGCACCATGGGACAGCGGACCTACGAGCAGTACTTC.

Here the CDR3 reads CASSTNPGQGYGYTF. For the CDR3, the DNA is TGTGCCAGCAGTACCAACCCGGGACAGGGCTATGGCTACACCTTC. The genes are TRBV6-6 and TRBJ1-2; 9 nucleotides agree with TRBD1. V lost 5 bases and J lost 4; bases outside the gene matches: 8. Per the germline V gene, CDR1 is MNHNY and CDR2 is SVGAGI (reference sequence). This CDR3 spans 15 amino acids.